A selection of T cell receptor beta chains follows, all from one sample in a study of radiotherapy plus CTLA-4 blockade in lung cancer. Profiling relied on immunoSEQ multiplex PCR, and the TCRdb table lists in-frame clones only, not all of them. The table records 85,000 to 90,000 clones, around 86% of them present only once. The specimen was peripheral blood, collected from a patient treated with radiotherapy plus ipilimumab. These receptors came from a human donor with non-small cell lung cancer that progressed on radiotherapy plus ipilimumab. CDR3s include the opening cysteine and the closing phenylalanine or tryptophan. The D gene is left open where the match is weak. Clone size is stated in some rows and not others, as once, few, many or a class when expanded.

D gene | clone size | J gene | V gene | CDR3 protein | CDR3 DNA
TRBD1 | - | TRBJ2-1 | TRBV19 | CASSRQGSDEQFF | TGTGCCAGTAGCAGACAGGGATCGGATGAGCAGTTCTTC
TRBD1 | - | TRBJ1-4 | TRBV4-2 | CASSQDPDRGSGEKLFF | TGTGCCAGCAGCCAAGATCCGGACAGGGGATCGGGGGAAAAACTGTTTTTT
TRBD1 | - | TRBJ1-6 | TRBV4-3 | CASSQQGVYNSPLHF | TGCGCCAGCAGCCAACAGGGGGTCTATAATTCACCCCTCCACTTT
TRBD1 | - | TRBJ2-7 | TRBV28 | CASRAGGRYEQYF | TGTGCCAGCAGGGCAGGGGGCCGGTACGAGCAGTACTTC
TRBD1 | - | TRBJ1-6 | TRBV7-2 | CASSLGGQGASSPLHF | TGTGCCAGCAGCTTAGGAGGTCAGGGGGCGAGTTCACCCCTCCACTTT
- | - | TRBJ2-3 | TRBV4-3 | CASDQGPFCTDTQYF | TGCGCCAGCGACCAGGGTCCCTTCTGCACAGATACGCAGTATTTT
- | once | TRBJ1-1 | TRBV6-5 | CASREDPGEAFF | TGTGCCAGCAGGGAGGACCCCGGAGAGGCTTTCTTT
TRBD2 | - | TRBJ2-5 | TRBV28 | CASAAIGLAGEYQETQYF | TGTGCCAGCGCGGCTATAGGACTAGCGGGGGAGTACCAAGAGACCCAGTACTTC
- | - | TRBJ1-6 | TRBV5-1 | CASSLEVGPNSPLHF | TGCGCCAGCAGCTTGGAGGTGGGGCCCAATTCACCCCTCCACTTT
- | - | TRBJ2-7 | TRBV4-1 | CASSQGIRATYEQYF | TGCGCCAGCAGCCAAGGAATCCGGGCCACCTACGAGCAGTACTTC
- | - | TRBJ2-5 | TRBV6-5 | CASNTGYQETQYF | TGTGCCAGCAATACAGGGTATCAAGAGACCCAGTACTTC
- | - | TRBJ2-3 | TRBV6-5 | CASSPPDTQYF | TGTGCCAGCAGTCCCCCGGATACGCAGTATTTT
TRBD1 | - | TRBJ1-2 | TRBV11-3 | CASSLDGTGFGYTF | TGTGCCAGCAGCTTAGACGGGACAGGGTTTGGCTACACCTTC
TRBD2 | once | TRBJ2-5 | TRBV6-6 | CASSTPGLQETQYF | TGTGCCAGCAGTACACCGGGACTACAAGAGACCCAGTACTTC
TRBD2 | - | TRBJ2-1 | TRBV5-1 | CASTFGGGDYNEQFF | TGCGCCAGCACCTTTGGCGGGGGGGACTACAATGAGCAGTTCTTC
- | - | TRBJ1-2 | TRBV2 | CASSEWGQEYGYTF | TGTGCCAGCAGTGAATGGGGACAAGAGTATGGCTACACCTTC
- | - | TRBJ1-1 | TRBV5-6 | CASSPGTGHTEAFF | TGTGCCAGCAGTCCCGGAACCGGGCACACTGAAGCTTTCTTT
TRBD2 | once | TRBJ2-7 | TRBV25-1 | CASSGARAGGGDEQYF | TGTGCCAGCAGTGGAGCGAGGGCGGGAGGAGGGGACGAGCAGTACTTC
- | - | TRBJ1-2 | TRBV28 | CASSLSGGLGYGYTF | TGTGCCAGCAGTTTATCGGGGGGGCTCGGCTATGGCTACACCTTC
- | - | TRBJ1-5 | TRBV5-4 | CASTPWRQVKSNQPQHF | TGTGCCAGCACCCCATGGCGACAGGTGAAGAGCAATCAGCCCCAGCATTTT
- | - | TRBJ2-7 | TRBV25-1 | CASSPRQGGEQYF | TGTGCCAGCAGCCCCAGGCAGGGTGGCGAGCAGTACTTC
- | - | TRBJ2-2 | TRBV18 | CASSPPGGRVGGTGELFF | TGTGCCAGCTCACCACCTGGAGGCAGGGTGGGTGGAACCGGGGAGCTGTTTTTT
- | - | TRBJ2-7 | TRBV5-3 | CARSLCEQYF | TGTGCCAGAAGCTTGTGCGAGCAGTACTTC
TRBD1 | - | TRBJ2-2 | TRBV6-5 | CASSFAGTGSTGELFF | TGTGCCAGCAGTTTCGCCGGGACAGGGTCGACCGGGGAGCTGTTTTTT
TRBD2 | - | TRBJ2-1 | TRBV4-3 | CASSQDGREAYNEQFF | TGCGCCAGCAGCCAAGATGGGCGGGAGGCCTACAATGAGCAGTTCTTC
- | - | TRBJ1-3 | TRBV30 | CAWSQDWSSGNTIYF | TGTGCCTGGAGTCAAGACTGGAGCTCTGGAAACACCATATATTTT
- | - | TRBJ2-1 | TRBV7-9 | CASSLVAIYNEQFF | TGTGCCAGCAGCTTAGTAGCGATCTACAATGAGCAGTTCTTC
- | - | TRBJ2-7 | TRBV6-1 | CASRVQGTYEQYF | TGTGCCAGCAGAGTACAGGGAACCTACGAGCAGTACTTC
- | - | TRBJ2-5 | TRBV6-4 | CASSEQAEETQYF | TGTGCCAGCAGTGAACAGGCTGAAGAGACCCAGTACTTC
TRBD2 | - | TRBJ2-7 | TRBV13 | CASRGPGLAGYEQYF | TGTGCCAGCAGGGGACCCGGACTAGCGGGCTACGAGCAGTACTTC
- | - | TRBJ2-6 | TRBV29-1 | CSVRTRTESGANVLTF | TGCAGCGTTCGGACTCGGACCGAGTCTGGGGCCAACGTCCTGACTTTC
- | few | TRBJ1-6 | TRBV10-3 | CAISERRDTDSPLHF | TGTGCCATCAGTGAGCGTAGGGACACCGATTCACCCCTCCACTTT
- | - | TRBJ2-1 | TRBV7-2 | CASSLVRANNEQFF | TGTGCCAGCAGCTTAGTACGGGCCAACAATGAGCAGTTCTTC
- | - | TRBJ2-3 | TRBV18 | CASSSGGRDTQYF | TGTGCCAGCTCCTCCGGGGGAAGAGATACGCAGTATTTT
- | - | TRBJ2-7 | TRBV7-2 | CASSLAAGAYEQYF | TGTGCCAGCAGCTTAGCGGCAGGGGCCTACGAGCAGTACTTC
- | - | TRBJ2-7 | TRBV27 | CASSLSWEIKSYEQYF | TGTGCCAGCAGTTTATCATGGGAGATAAAGTCCTACGAGCAGTACTTC
TRBD1 | once | TRBJ1-3 | TRBV5-1 | CASSPDREGNTIYF | TGCGCCAGCAGCCCCGACAGGGAAGGAAACACCATATATTTT
- | - | TRBJ1-2 | TRBV19 | CASSPRQEGYTF | TGTGCCAGTAGCCCTCGACAGGAGGGCTACACCTTC
- | - | TRBJ2-2 | TRBV4-1 | CASSFQDPPGELFF | TGCGCCAGCAGCTTCCAGGACCCACCGGGGGAGCTGTTTTTT
- | - | TRBJ1-3 | TRBV2 | CASAKDGISGNTIYF | TGTGCCAGCGCTAAGGACGGAATATCTGGAAACACCATATATTTT
- | - | TRBJ2-2 | TRBV30 | CAWSDRGRDPGELFF | TGTGCCTGGAGTGACCGGGGGCGAGATCCCGGGGAGCTGTTTTTT
TRBD1 | - | TRBJ1-1 | TRBV9 | CASSVAGAGQGNTEAFF | TGTGCCAGCAGCGTAGCCGGGGCGGGACAGGGGAACACTGAAGCTTTCTTT
- | - | TRBJ2-2 | TRBV5-1 | CASNPSVPGELFF | TGCGCCAGCAACCCCTCTGTTCCCGGGGAGCTGTTTTTT
TRBD1 | - | TRBJ2-7 | TRBV30 | CAWNPGQGNEQYF | TGTGCCTGGAACCCGGGACAGGGCAACGAGCAGTACTTC
- | - | TRBJ1-4 | TRBV4-1 | CASSQDRGGKLFF | TGCGCCAGCAGCCAAGACAGGGGCGGGAAACTGTTTTTT
- | - | TRBJ1-3 | TRBV9 | CASSVDWGNTIYF | TGTGCCAGCAGCGTAGATTGGGGAAACACCATATATTTT
TRBD1 | - | TRBJ1-2 | TRBV11-3 | CASSLRDSPRDGYTF | TGTGCCAGCAGCTTACGGGACAGTCCCCGTGATGGCTACACCTTC
- | few | TRBJ2-2 | TRBV7-3 | CASSSSGKAGELFF | TGTGCCAGCAGCTCATCAGGGAAGGCCGGGGAGCTGTTTTTT
TRBD2 | - | TRBJ2-5 | TRBV9 | CASSVVGGRALETQYF | TGTGCCAGCAGCGTAGTTGGCGGGAGGGCCTTAGAGACCCAGTACTTC
- | - | TRBJ2-1 | TRBV2 | CASRLTTSEQFF | TGTGCCAGCAGACTAACTACCTCCGAGCAGTTCTTC
- | - | TRBJ1-4 | TRBV30 | CAWSVANEKLFF | TGTGCCTGGAGTGTTGCTAATGAAAAACTGTTTTTT
- | - | TRBJ2-5 | TRBV20-1 | CSANTGETQYF | TGCAGTGCTAACACAGGGGAGACCCAGTACTTC
- | - | TRBJ1-5 | TRBV30 | CAWSVFGVQPQHF | TGTGCCTGGAGTGTATTTGGGGTTCAGCCCCAGCATTTT
TRBD1 | once | TRBJ1-5 | TRBV29-1 | CSAGTGDQPQHF | TGCAGCGCTGGGACAGGGGATCAGCCCCAGCATTTT